Sequencing of this T cell receptor (beta chain) was carried out in a study of cytomegalovirus exposure and HLA in healthy donors. Notes on the study in general: Most TCR sequences were rare, but some public TCRs occurred in many donors.

This CDR3 comprises 18 residues. Germline CDR1 and CDR2: LGHNA and YSLEER. Unmatched junction bases numbered 6, after V lost 0 bases and J lost 5 bases. Regarding this clone: Its antigen is currently unknown.

The PCR had 60 Vbeta and 13 Jbeta primers. Sequenced by immunoSEQ multiplex PCR; TCRdb stores in-frame clones only, minus some. The sample records some 150,000 clones, about four fifths being singletons. The chain combines TRBV4-3 with TRBJ2-5; 16 bases are shared with TRBD2. Sequenced input: PBMCs. The origin of this receptor is a woman in her thirties or forties in good health and CMV-seropositive. The CDR3 spells CASSQDPGLAGGLETQYF. The CDR3 DNA follows: TGCGCCAGCAGCCAAGATCCGGGACTAGCGGGGGGGCTGGAGACCCAGTACTTC.